This TCR beta chain was sequenced in a study of T cells after posttransplantation cyclophosphamide. Details on this clone: Antigen unknown.

Germline CDR1 SSHAT, CDR2 FNYEAQ (reference sequence). There are 16 residues in the CDR3. General study points: Donor CD8+ memory clones often dominated recipient blood repertoires at later times. Skin or GI-infiltrating T cells shared few TRB sequences with blood. After PTCy, TRB diversity resembled that of CNI/methotrexate controls.

The repertoire was sequenced with immunoSEQ multiplex PCR; TCRdb's copy has only in-frame clones and lacks some. The table records fewer than 40,000 clones, about 93% of them present only once. The naive gate required viable CD3+CD4+ or CD3+CD8+ cells with CCR7+CD45RA+CD45RO-CD95-CD27+CD28+ phenotype. The chain combines TRBV7-7 with TRBJ1-1; TRBD1 matches at 9 bases. The sequenced sample consisted of naive CD4+ T cells sorted from PBMCs. The sequence came from a woman in her fifties or sixties in good health, CMV-negative, and a related stem cell transplant donor. DNA of the CDR3: TGTGCTAGGACCCGGGACAGGGACCGGGAGAACACTGAAGCTTTCTTT. Protein sequence: CARTRDRDRENTEAFF.